The 11 T cell receptor beta chains below were found in one sample sequenced in a study of shared clonotypes between healthy human individuals. Sequencing used immunoSEQ multiplex PCR; TCRdb keeps in-frame clones, though not all of them. Here the sample spans over 1.4 million clones, around 97% being singletons. Sample: naive CD4+ T cells sorted from blood. Sample subset: CD45RA+ positively selected. The receptors shown here come from a man aged 25 to 40 in good health.

The rearrangement joins TRBV7-8 to TRBJ2-1, with D perhaps TRBD1 or TRBD2 (7 bases each). The CDR3 is 16 amino acids. CDR1 SGHVS and CDR2 FQNEAQ come from the germline V gene. The germline V and J ends were trimmed by 4 bases and 3 bases, with 16 bases remaining between them. In nucleotides, the CDR3 is TGTGCCAGCAGCTCCAGGGGGGGGACAGACTACAATGAGCAGTTCTTC. It codes for CASSSRGGTDYNEQFF.

V and J are TRBV6-1 and TRBJ1-5; no clear D gene. The CDR3 length is 13 residues. V was clipped by 5 bases and J by 4 bases, with 9 bases between them. The germline gives CDR1 MNHNS, CDR2 SASEGT. The CDR3 is CASSRAINQPQHF. The CDR3 coding sequence is TGTGCCAGCAGTCGCGCCATAAATCAGCCCCAGCATTTT.

The DNA for the CDR3 is TGTGCCAGCAGCTTACAGACGCTAGCGGGAGGGCCCACAGATACGCAGTATTTT. This gives the protein CASSLQTLAGGPTDTQYF. The chain uses TRBV7-3 and TRBJ2-3; 12 bases map to TRBD2. Germline CDR1 SGHTA, CDR2 FQGTGA. V was pared by 2 bases and J by 2 bases, with 8 bases of the junction left unmatched. The length of the CDR3 is 18 residues.

This CDR3 reads CASSLEVLAGVRTDEQFF. CDR3 in DNA: TGTGCCAGCAGCTTAGAAGTTCTAGCGGGAGTTCGGACTGATGAGCAGTTCTTC. This chain links TRBV11-2 with TRBJ2-1, with TRBD2 identical over 10 bases. Germline loops: CDR1 SGHAT, CDR2 FQNNGV. This CDR3 region has 18 residues. V trimming: 0 bases; J trimming: 8 bases; junction bases outside the gene matches: 13.

The chain has TRBV5-6 and TRBJ2-7, with TRBD1 matching 8 bases. V lost 4 bases to trimming and J lost 3 bases; unmatched junction nucleotides: 6. This CDR3 comprises 14 residues. CDR1 and CDR2 (germline): SGHDT, YYEEEE. This CDR3 reads CASSGQGMNYEQYF. CDR3 coding DNA: TGTGCCAGCAGCGGACAGGGTATGAACTACGAGCAGTACTTC.

This clone showed up just once. The chain has TRBV25-1 and TRBJ2-7; D may be TRBD1 (5 bases). With 6 bases removed from V and 2 bases from J, the gap between germline ends came to 11 bases. CDR3 length: 13 amino acids. CDR1 is MGHDK and CDR2 is SYGVNS in the germline V gene. The CDR3 loop reads CASRSQDTYEQYF. The CDR3, as DNA: TGTGCCAGCAGGAGCCAGGACACCTACGAGCAGTACTTC.

The V gene is TRBV28, the J gene TRBJ1-1, with D maybe TRBD1 (6 bases). The CDR3 totals 14 residues. V was trimmed by 2 bases and J by 6 bases, leaving 13 bases between them. From germline, CDR1 is MDHEN and CDR2 SYDVKM. The CDR3 DNA is TGTGCCAGCAGTTTACAAGACAGGTACTCTGAAGCTTTCTTT. Encoded protein: CASSLQDRYSEAFF.

The chain employs TRBV9 and TRBJ2-1; 10 bases agree with TRBD2. There are 13 residues in the CDR3. The junction had 2 bases not matched to a gene; V was cut back by 2 bases and J by 9 bases. Germline V gene lookup returns CDR1 SGDLS and CDR2 YYNGEE. CDR3 nucleotide sequence: TGTGCCAGCAGCGTCATAGCGGGGGGTGAGCAGTTCTTC. Translated, it gives CASSVIAGGEQFF.

This rearrangement joins TRBV28 to TRBJ1-1, with no clear D. Germline V gene sequence: CDR1 MDHEN, CDR2 SYDVKM. Trimming cost V 2 bases and J 5 bases, with 12 bases left between them. CDR3 length equals 14 residues. Written as DNA, the CDR3 is TGTGCCAGCAGTTTACTTATGCCGGGGACTGAAGCTTTCTTT. Its protein is CASSLLMPGTEAFF. Filled out from reference TRBV28 and TRBJ1-1, the complete variable domain reads DVKVTQSSRYLVKRTGEKVFLECVQDMDHENMFWYRQDPGLGLRLIYFSYDVKMKEKGDIPEGYSVSREKKERFSLILESASTNQTSMYLCASSLLMPGTEAFFGQGTRLTVV.

The rearrangement joins TRBV28 to TRBJ1-1; D may be TRBD1 (6 bases). Germline values: CDR1 MDHEN, CDR2 SYDVKM. The CDR3 length is 13 residues. The V gene lost 4 bases and the J gene lost 10 bases, with 16 bases spanning the gap. CDR3 region: CASSSYGGPGAFF. DNA for the CDR3: TGTGCCAGCAGTTCGTATGGGGGCCCCGGAGCTTTCTTT.

The rearrangement links TRBV7-9 to TRBJ1-2; possible D gene TRBD1, 6 bases. Per germline, CDR1 SEHNR and CDR2 FQNEAQ (reference sequence). V dropped 11 bases and J dropped 9 bases, with 16 bases sitting between them. The CDR3 is 11 amino acids. As DNA, the CDR3 is TGTGCCGTACAGGGTCGTTCGAGCTACACCTTC. It translates to CAVQGRSSYTF.